This T cell receptor (beta chain) was identified during a study of technical replicates of blood from a handful of donors. Using immunoSEQ multiplex PCR, the repertoire was profiled, and TCRdb retains in-frame clones only, with some absent. The sample has approximately 85,000 clones, roughly nine tenths seen once; the top ten hold about 0.26%. Trimming took off 4 bases at V and 7 bases at J, with 15 bases between the two ends. CDR1 and CDR2 (germline): SGHRS, YFSETQ. CDR3 length: 15 amino acids. Sequencing input: T cells isolated from PBMCs. The TCR sequence derives from a human donor in good health. The V gene is TRBV5-1, the J gene TRBJ1-6; D perhaps matches TRBD1 (5 bases). The DNA of the CDR3 is TGCGCCAGCAGCGGAGGAGGGGATTTGAATTCACCCCTCCACTTT. It yields the protein CASSGGGDLNSPLHF.